The clone carrying this T cell receptor beta chain was recorded a few times. Its antigen is still unknown. The data were obtained in a study of CD8 T cells in ankylosing spondylitis. Study-wide results and caveats: The study looked at matched synovial fluid samples from ankylosing spondylitis patients. Disease-linked clones were reported to be significantly enriched there. What appeared characteristic of ankylosing spondylitis blood was a TCR beta motif of fewer than ten highly homologous variants.

TCRdb reanalysed the 5' RACE reads using MiXCR and keeps one entry per CDR3 protein. Here the sample spans 150,000 to 250,000 distinct CDR3 sequences, 13% being singletons. The CDR3 loop spans 14 amino acids. V shed 0 bases and J shed 1 base, with 8 bases lying between them. The V gene's germline CDR1 is SGHRS and CDR2 YFSETQ. Source material: blood, either unsorted or a sorted T cell fraction (not recorded which). J is TRBJ2-7 and V is TRBV5-1, with D perhaps TRBD1 (5 bases). The clonotype originates from a male donor with ankylosing spondylitis or in good health (not recorded which). CDR3 sequence reads: CASSLGAGSYEQYF. The CDR3 DNA reads as TGCGCCAGCAGCTTGGGGGCAGGGTCCTACGAGCAGTACTTC.